Listed below are T cell receptor beta chains from one sample, sequenced in a study of cytomegalovirus exposure and HLA in healthy donors. Sequencing was performed with immunoSEQ multiplex PCR; in TCRdb, only in-frame clones are kept and a portion is missing. The sample has around 50,000 clones. The sample taken for sequencing was PBMCs. All receptors come from a woman in her 30s in good health and CMV-seropositive. CDR3s include the opening cysteine and the closing phenylalanine or tryptophan. A D gene is named only where the DNA matches it firmly.

CDR3 protein | CDR3 DNA | J gene | D gene | V gene
CASGEHYGYTF | TGTGCCAGTGGGGAGCACTATGGCTACACCTTC | TRBJ1-2 | . | TRBV19
CASSPIGGSTEAFF | TGTGCCAGCAGCCCCATCGGGGGGAGTACTGAAGCTTTCTTT | TRBJ1-1 | . | TRBV11-2
CASSRTGTEAFF | TGTGCCAGCAGCCGTACGGGAACTGAAGCTTTCTTT | TRBJ1-1 | . | TRBV6-5
CASRGLAGTYEQYF | TGTGCCAGTAGGGGACTAGCGGGGACCTACGAGCAGTACTTC | TRBJ2-7 | TRBD2 | TRBV19
CASSSGGAFTDTQYF | TGTGCCAGCAGCTCAGGGGGCGCATTCACAGATACGCAGTATTTT | TRBJ2-3 | TRBD1 | TRBV13
CAWSFRLEYEQFF | TGTGCCTGGAGCTTTCGACTAGAGTATGAGCAGTTCTTC | TRBJ2-1 | . | TRBV30
CASSKRTGELSPLHF | TGTGCCAGCTCAAAACGGACAGGGGAGCTTTCACCCCTCCACTTT | TRBJ1-6 | TRBD1 | TRBV18
CASTLGGADTGELFF | TGTGCCAGTACTCTGGGAGGGGCCGACACCGGGGAGCTGTTTTTT | TRBJ2-2 | TRBD2 | TRBV19
CASSLGVAGIHEQYF | TGTGCCAGCAGCTTAGGAGTAGCGGGAATCCACGAGCAGTACTTC | TRBJ2-7 | TRBD2 | TRBV7-6
CSVDAGQGLYNEQFF | TGCAGCGTTGACGCCGGACAGGGGCTCTACAATGAGCAGTTCTTC | TRBJ2-1 | TRBD1 | TRBV29-1
CASSPLDRAEDTQYF | TGTGCCAGCAGCCCTCTGGACAGGGCGGAAGATACGCAGTATTTT | TRBJ2-3 | TRBD1 | TRBV7-2
CASSGGVVNTEAFF | TGTGCCAGCAGCGGGGGGGTAGTGAACACTGAAGCTTTCTTT | TRBJ1-1 | . | TRBV7-6
CAWGSGLADNEQFF | TGTGCCTGGGGCTCGGGACTAGCGGACAATGAGCAGTTCTTC | TRBJ2-1 | TRBD2 | TRBV30
CSVGTSGINEQFF | TGCAGCGTTGGGACTAGCGGGATCAATGAGCAGTTCTTC | TRBJ2-1 | TRBD2 | TRBV29-1
CASSEEGLAEAVPYEQYF | TGTGCCAGCAGTGAGGAGGGACTAGCGGAGGCGGTTCCCTACGAGCAGTACTTC | TRBJ2-7 | TRBD2 | TRBV6-1
CASSLSGSSYNEQFF | TGTGCCAGCAGTTTAAGTGGGAGCTCCTACAATGAGCAGTTCTTC | TRBJ2-1 | . | TRBV27
CASSVLIRRSYEQYF | TGTGCCAGCAGTGTCCTTATCAGGCGCTCCTACGAGCAGTACTTC | TRBJ2-7 | . | TRBV6-1
CASSLAAYEQYF | TGTGCCAGCAGCTTGGCAGCCTACGAGCAGTACTTC | TRBJ2-7 | . | TRBV5-6
CASSRDTDTQYF | TGTGCCAGCAGCAGAGACACAGATACGCAGTATTTT | TRBJ2-3 | . | TRBV7-2
CASSRPSSYEQYF | TGTGCCAGCAGTCGACCTAGCTCCTACGAGCAGTACTTC | TRBJ2-7 | . | TRBV6-1
CASSLGTIDTF | TGTGCCAGCAGCTTGGGGACTATCGACACCTTC | TRBJ1-2 | . | TRBV5-6
CASSLYRGLTEAFF | TGTGCCAGCAGTTTATACAGGGGGCTAACTGAAGCTTTCTTT | TRBJ1-1 | TRBD1 | TRBV28
CAISEGGRMNTEAFF | TGTGCCATCAGTGAAGGGGGCAGGATGAACACTGAAGCTTTCTTT | TRBJ1-1 | TRBD1 | TRBV10-3
CAWGLADYNEQFF | TGTGCCTGGGGTCTAGCGGACTACAATGAGCAGTTCTTC | TRBJ2-1 | TRBD2 | TRBV30
CAWSKGGSETQYF | TGTGCCTGGAGTAAAGGGGGCTCGGAGACCCAGTACTTC | TRBJ2-5 | TRBD1 | TRBV30
CASSPSHTGIDNQPQHF | TGTGCCAGCTCACCGTCCCATACAGGGATTGACAATCAGCCCCAGCATTTT | TRBJ1-5 | . | TRBV18
CASSFLRNYGYTF | TGTGCCAGCAGCTTTCTCAGAAACTATGGCTACACCTTC | TRBJ1-2 | . | TRBV5-6
CSVESRTGFYEQYF | TGCAGCGTTGAAAGTAGGACAGGGTTTTACGAGCAGTACTTC | TRBJ2-7 | TRBD1 | TRBV29-1
CATSSTLAGGRYEQYF | TGTGCCACCAGCAGCACCCTAGCGGGAGGGCGGTACGAGCAGTACTTC | TRBJ2-7 | TRBD2 | TRBV15
CASSRDSRATNEKLFF | TGTGCCAGCTCGAGGGACAGCCGTGCGACTAATGAAAAACTGTTTTTT | TRBJ1-4 | TRBD1 | TRBV18
CSVEVRYLMYQETQYF | TGCAGCGTTGAGGTCCGGTACCTTATGTACCAAGAGACCCAGTACTTC | TRBJ2-5 | . | TRBV29-1
CASSPNRETQYF | TGTGCCAGCAGCCCCAACCGGGAGACCCAGTACTTC | TRBJ2-5 | . | TRBV7-9
CAGPSKGATEAFF | TGTGCTGGTCCCAGCAAGGGGGCCACTGAAGCTTTCTTT | TRBJ1-1 | TRBD1 | TRBV30
CASSDRLLESTDTQYF | TGTGCCAGCAGCGATCGACTACTGGAGAGCACAGATACGCAGTATTTT | TRBJ2-3 | . | TRBV13
CASSTPQGTGYTF | TGTGCCAGTAGTACACCACAGGGTACTGGTTACACCTTC | TRBJ1-2 | . | TRBV19
CASSPGESGTTQYF | TGTGCCAGCAGCCCCGGGGAGTCCGGAACTACGCAGTATTTT | TRBJ2-3 | . | TRBV6-1
CAWNRGPTGELFF | TGTGCCTGGAACAGGGGTCCCACCGGGGAGCTGTTTTTT | TRBJ2-2 | TRBD1 | TRBV30
CASSRGGANTGELFF | TGTGCCAGCAGCCGCGGGGGGGCGAACACCGGGGAGCTGTTTTTT | TRBJ2-2 | TRBD2 | TRBV9
CASSTSRGARLF | TGTGCCAGCAGCACCTCCAGGGGCGCGCGACTCTTC | TRBJ1-2 | . | TRBV9
CASNTDSNQPQHF | TGTGCCAGCAACACCGATAGCAATCAGCCCCAGCATTTT | TRBJ1-5 | . | TRBV2
CASSLAGGGAGETQYF | TGTGCCAGCAGCTTGGCTGGCGGTGGGGCTGGGGAGACCCAGTACTTC | TRBJ2-5 | . | TRBV7-6
CASSRQRQDNSPLHF | TGTGCCAGCAGTCGACAGAGGCAGGATAATTCACCCCTCCACTTT | TRBJ1-6 | . | TRBV2
CASSPTSGGTYEQYF | TGTGCCAGCAGCCCGACTAGCGGGGGGACCTACGAGCAGTACTTC | TRBJ2-7 | TRBD2 | TRBV9
CASSRPGGGRGSLYEQFF | TGTGCCAGCAGCCGACCCGGGGGGGGGCGCGGTTCTCTCTATGAGCAGTTCTTC | TRBJ2-1 | TRBD2 | TRBV7-9
CASSPGGGATEAFF | TGTGCCAGCTCACCCGGCGGAGGCGCCACTGAAGCTTTCTTT | TRBJ1-1 | . | TRBV18
CASSPTGNYGYTF | TGCGCCAGCAGCCCAACAGGGAACTATGGCTACACCTTC | TRBJ1-2 | . | TRBV5-1
CASSLGQGADTQYF | TGTGCCAGCAGTTTGGGGCAGGGGGCAGATACGCAGTATTTT | TRBJ2-3 | TRBD1 | TRBV28
CASSLRTGGNYGYTF | TGTGCCAGCAGCCTACGGACAGGGGGGAACTATGGCTACACCTTC | TRBJ1-2 | TRBD1 | TRBV9
CASSRPGLAGGEQFF | TGTGCCAGCAGCCGACCGGGACTAGCGGGAGGGGAGCAGTTCTTC | TRBJ2-1 | TRBD2 | TRBV25-1
CASSLYNTDTQYF | TGTGCCAGCAGTTTATATAACACAGATACGCAGTATTTT | TRBJ2-3 | . | TRBV28